These 14 T cell receptor beta chains originate from one sample sequenced in a study of shared clonotypes between healthy human individuals. The method was immunoSEQ multiplex PCR; TCRdb's version includes in-frame clones alone and lacks a portion of them. The sample includes 2 million to 3 million clones, just over 90% of them seen just once. Sequenced material: naive CD4+ T cells sorted from blood. Indicated subset: CD45RA+ positively selected. The receptor source for this set is a man younger than 35 in good health.

This clone was seen a few times. This chain links TRBV6-4 with TRBJ1-6, with D possibly being TRBD1 (5 bases). The CDR3 runs to 13 residues. The germline V gene encodes CDR1 MRHNA and CDR2 SNTAGT. Trimming cost V 5 bases and J 7 bases, with 9 bases left between them. This CDR3 reads CASSRQRNSPLHF. The CDR3 nucleotides are TGTGCCAGCAGTCGACAGAGGAATTCACCCCTCCACTTT.

This chain joins TRBV5-1 and TRBJ2-5, with 9 bases matching TRBD1. V gave up 0 bases and J gave up 9 bases; unmatched junction bases: 3. This CDR3 is built from 13 residues. Looked up from germline, CDR1 is SGHRS and CDR2 is YFSETQ. This chain's CDR3 is CASSLEGQGSQYF. For the CDR3, the DNA is TGCGCCAGCAGCTTGGAGGGACAGGGTTCCCAGTACTTC. The variable domain in full, completed from reference TRBV5-1 and TRBJ2-5, reads KAGVTQTPRYLIKTRGQQVTLSCSPISGHRSVSWYQQTPGQGLQFLFEYFSETQRNKGNFPGRFSGRQFSNSRSEMNVSTLELGDSALYLCASSLEGQGSQYFGPGTRLLVL.

About this clone itself: The identical CDR3 is also encoded by other nucleotide sequences in the sample. The CDR3 DNA is TGTGCCTGGGGGACAGGGGGTTACGAGCAGTACTTC. It codes for CAWGTGGYEQYF. The rearrangement uses TRBV30 and TRBJ2-7, with 11 bases fitting TRBD1. CDR1 and CDR2 (germline): GTSNPN, SVGIG (reference sequence). V trimming: 5 bases; J trimming: 4 bases; junction bases outside the gene matches: 1. There are 12 residues in the CDR3.

V and J are TRBV5-1 and TRBJ1-4, with D tentatively TRBD1 (6 bases). V gave up 3 bases and J gave up 3 bases, with 15 bases separating them. CDR3 size: 16 residues. CDR1 and CDR2 from the germline V gene are SGHRS and YFSETQ. The chain's CDR3 is CASSSGPTGANEKLFF. The CDR3 bases are TGCGCCAGCAGCTCCGGACCGACAGGAGCTAATGAAAAACTGTTTTTT.

This chain connects TRBV19 to TRBJ1-1; TRBD1 matches 8 bases. The CDR3 covers 14 residues. Trimming took 6 bases from V and 6 from J; bases not matched to a gene: 9. Germline V gene data show CDR1 as LNHDA and CDR2 as SQIVND (reference sequence). The CDR3: CASRPDRVFPEAFF. CDR3 nucleotide sequence: TGTGCCAGTAGACCGGACAGGGTTTTTCCTGAAGCTTTCTTT.

This sequence joins TRBV30 and TRBJ1-1; no firm D call. V was cut by 4 bases and J by 4 bases, with 10 bases left in between. Per the germline V gene, CDR1 is GTSNPN and CDR2 is SVGIG (reference sequence). The length of the CDR3 is 12 residues. CDR3 DNA: TGTGCCTGGACAGGAGGATCCACTGAAGCTTTCTTT. It specifies CAWTGGSTEAFF.

The chain employs TRBV5-8 and TRBJ2-2; D possibly corresponds to TRBD1 (8 bases). This CDR3 region has 17 residues. Looked up from germline, CDR1 is SGHTS and CDR2 is YDEGEE. The germline V and J ends were trimmed by 4 bases and 5 bases, with 21 bases remaining between them. As DNA, the CDR3 is TGTGCCAGCAGCACCGATTCTGGACAGGGAGGGACCGGGGAGCTGTTTTTT. Protein product: CASSTDSGQGGTGELFF.

The chain employs TRBV6-5 and TRBJ2-5, with a possible D match to TRBD1 (6 bases). The J call is in doubt because the DNA end fits TRBJ2-7 better. The CDR3 consists of 13 residues. From germline, CDR1 is MNHEY and CDR2 SVGAGI. The CDR3 bases are TGTGCCAGCAGTGCGGATCCCAGGGGCGAGCAGTACTTC. Protein product: CASSADPRGEQYF.

This clone was recorded once. The chain employs TRBV5-1 and TRBJ1-1; the match to TRBD1 covers 9 bases. Germline V CDR1 and CDR2: SGHRS, YFSETQ. The CDR3 length is 14 residues. With V trimmed by 1 base and J by 5 bases, 3 bases remained unmatched. The CDR3 reads CASSLMGQGTEAFF. The CDR3 DNA reads TGCGCCAGCAGCTTGATGGGACAGGGTACTGAAGCTTTCTTT. Full variable domain (outside the CDR3, taken from reference TRBV5-1 and TRBJ1-1): KAGVTQTPRYLIKTRGQQVTLSCSPISGHRSVSWYQQTPGQGLQFLFEYFSETQRNKGNFPGRFSGRQFSNSRSEMNVSTLELGDSALYLCASSLMGQGTEAFFGQGTRLTVV.

Comment on this clone: The same CDR3 is also encoded by other DNA sequences in this sample. The chain has TRBV5-1 and TRBJ2-5, with a tentative D call TRBD2 (6 bases). CDR3 size: 15 residues. Germline CDR1 SGHRS, CDR2 YFSETQ. V lost 0 bases to trimming and J lost 4 bases, with 13 bases between them. CDR3 loop: CASSLVGGLGETQYF. CDR3 DNA sequence: TGCGCCAGCAGCTTGGTTGGAGGGTTGGGAGAGACCCAGTACTTC.

V is TRBV11-3 and J is TRBJ2-7, with 9 bases lining up with TRBD2. Losses at the gene ends were 3 bases for V and 0 bases for J; bases not matched to a gene: 3. The CDR3 spans 15 residues. Germline V lookup: CDR1 SGHNT, CDR2 YENEEA. The CDR3 DNA sequence: TGTGCCAGCAGCTTTAGCGGGGGCAGCTCCTACGAGCAGTACTTC. As protein: CASSFSGGSSYEQYF.

As concerns this clone: The same CDR3 is also encoded by other DNA sequences in this sample. The chain has TRBV18 and TRBJ1-1; D gene uncertain. The CDR3 sequence is 13 residues long. Trimming shortened V by 0 bases and J by 4 bases, and 6 bases separated the two germline ends. Germline-derived CDR1 and CDR2 are KGHSH and LQKENI. CDR3 loop: CASSPPGSTEAFF. CDR3 coding DNA: TGTGCCAGCTCACCACCGGGGTCCACTGAAGCTTTCTTT.

This sequence joins TRBV28 and TRBJ2-7; possibly TRBD1 or TRBD2 for D (7 bases each). V was pared by 10 bases and J by 7 bases, with 14 bases between. The CDR3 spans 11 residues. Germline V lookup: CDR1 MDHEN, CDR2 SYDVKM. The CDR3 DNA reads as TGTGCCATCAGACAGGGAGGGGAGCAGTACTTC. Translated, it gives CAIRQGGEQYF.

The chain combines TRBV6-1 with TRBJ2-1, with D hard to call. Germline V gene sequence: CDR1 MNHNS, CDR2 SASEGT. The CDR3 loop spans 14 amino acids. The V end was cut by 4 bases, the J end by 6 bases, with 13 bases between. CDR3 sequence (DNA): TGTGCCAGCAGTGGACCACACTGGGGCAATGAGCAGTTCTTC. It yields the protein CASSGPHWGNEQFF.